This T cell receptor beta chain was recovered during a study of blood T cell repertoires in COVID-19. Study background: Samples taken during acute and convalescent COVID-19 were collected in the United States, Italy and Spain. T cells, B-cell-depleted T cells, or PBMCs provided the cDNA or gDNA that served as material.

Original processing methods: From reference gene primer amplification, estimates of nucleated cell counts were derived. Sequenced by immunoSEQ multiplex PCR; TCRdb stores in-frame clones only, minus some. Clone size and V and J calls were adopted from that table, with D and trimming inferred from the DNA. The table records around 180,000 clones, about 80% of them present only once. Sequencing was done on a sample of peripheral blood. The TCR sequence derives from a human donor in a cohort sampled during active COVID-19.

The CDR3 region has the DNA TGTGCCAGCAGCTTGGGGCTCATCCAAGCTTTCTTT. Encoded protein: CASSLGLIQAFF. J is TRBJ1-1 and V is TRBV11-2, with D possibly TRBD1 on 5 matching bases. Between the trimmed V and J ends, which lost 3 bases and 9 bases, there was a span of 11 bases. The CDR3 has 12 amino acids. Germline loops: CDR1 SGHAT, CDR2 FQNNGV.